The T cell receptor (beta chain) under discussion was sequenced for a study of shared clonotypes between healthy human individuals. At the level of the study: Donors had three CD4 naive, three CD4 memory, two CD8 naive and one CD8 memory plate apiece. Study conclusions and caveats: A handful of donors shared approximately 5% of their naive CD4 clonotypes.

Positive CCR7 selection of CD45RO-negative cells yielded the naive CD8 cells, and terminally differentiated effector memory CD45RA+ cells were excluded. Of note for this clone: Its antigen is still unknown. The sample holds other DNA sequences that translate to the same CDR3.

V lost 2 bases and J lost 5, with 5 bases in between. There are 12 residues in the CDR3. Germline V gene sequence: CDR1 SGDLS, CDR2 YYNGEE. Clones were sequenced by immunoSEQ multiplex PCR, and TCRdb holds only the in-frame ones, with some missing. The sample yields roughly 2.1 million clones, roughly 91% seen once. The chain has TRBV9 and TRBJ2-1; tentative D call: TRBD2 (5 bases). The receptor was isolated from a young man in good health. Some clones in this sample may be carry-over from other donors' samples. Material for sequencing was naive CD8+ T cells from PBMCs. CDR3 amino acids: CASSVTNNEQFF. The CDR3 DNA reads as TGTGCCAGCAGCGTGACTAACAATGAGCAGTTCTTC.